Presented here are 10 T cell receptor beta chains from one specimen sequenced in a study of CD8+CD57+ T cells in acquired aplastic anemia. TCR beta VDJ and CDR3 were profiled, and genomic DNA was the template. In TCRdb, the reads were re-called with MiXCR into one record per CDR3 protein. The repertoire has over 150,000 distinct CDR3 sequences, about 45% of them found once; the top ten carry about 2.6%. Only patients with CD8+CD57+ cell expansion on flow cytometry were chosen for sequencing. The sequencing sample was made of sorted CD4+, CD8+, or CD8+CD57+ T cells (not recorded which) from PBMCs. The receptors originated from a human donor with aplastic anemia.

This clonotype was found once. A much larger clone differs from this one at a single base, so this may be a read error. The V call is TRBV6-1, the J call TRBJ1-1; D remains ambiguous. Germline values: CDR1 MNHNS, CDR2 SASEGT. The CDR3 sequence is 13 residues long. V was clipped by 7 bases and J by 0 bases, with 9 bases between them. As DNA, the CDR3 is TGTGCCAGCATGTTTAACATGAACACTGAAGCTTTCTTT. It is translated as CASMFNMNTEAFF.

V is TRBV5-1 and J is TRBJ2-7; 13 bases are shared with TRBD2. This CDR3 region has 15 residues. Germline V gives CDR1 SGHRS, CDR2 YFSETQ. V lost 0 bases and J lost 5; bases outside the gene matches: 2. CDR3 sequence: CASSLGLAGGHEQYF. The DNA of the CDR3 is TGCGCCAGCAGCTTGGGACTAGCGGGGGGCCACGAGCAGTACTTC.

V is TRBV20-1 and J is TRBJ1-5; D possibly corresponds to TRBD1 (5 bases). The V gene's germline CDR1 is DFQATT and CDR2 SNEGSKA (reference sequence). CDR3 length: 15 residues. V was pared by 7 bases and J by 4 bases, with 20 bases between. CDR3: CSVYPQGRLNQPQHF. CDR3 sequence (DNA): TGCAGTGTTTACCCTCAGGGTAGGCTTAATCAGCCCCAGCATTTT.

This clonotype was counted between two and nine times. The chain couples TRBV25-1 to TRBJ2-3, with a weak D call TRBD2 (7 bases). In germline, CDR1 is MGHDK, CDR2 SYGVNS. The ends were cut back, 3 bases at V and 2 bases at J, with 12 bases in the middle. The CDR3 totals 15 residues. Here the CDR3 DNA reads TGTGCCAGCAGTGACCCGCGGGGGCCCACAGATACGCAGTATTTT. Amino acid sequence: CASSDPRGPTDTQYF.

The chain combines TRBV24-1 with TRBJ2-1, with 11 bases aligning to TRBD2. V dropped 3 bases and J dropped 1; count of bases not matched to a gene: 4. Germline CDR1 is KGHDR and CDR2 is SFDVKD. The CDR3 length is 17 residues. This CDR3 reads CATSDPGTSGSYNEQFF. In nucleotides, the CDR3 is TGTGCCACCAGTGATCCGGGGACTAGCGGATCCTACAATGAGCAGTTCTTC.

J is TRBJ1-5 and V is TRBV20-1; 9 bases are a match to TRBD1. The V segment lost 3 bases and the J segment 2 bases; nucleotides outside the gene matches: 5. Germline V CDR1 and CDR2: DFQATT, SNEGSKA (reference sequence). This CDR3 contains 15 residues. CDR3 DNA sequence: TGCAGTGCTAGCTATACAGGGGGCGGCAATCAGCCCCAGCATTTT. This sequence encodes CSASYTGGGNQPQHF.

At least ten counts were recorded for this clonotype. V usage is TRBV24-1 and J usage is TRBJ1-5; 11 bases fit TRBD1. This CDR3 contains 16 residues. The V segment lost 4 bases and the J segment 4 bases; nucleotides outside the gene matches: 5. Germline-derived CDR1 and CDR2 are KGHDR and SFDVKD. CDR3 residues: CATSDKGQGVNQPQHF. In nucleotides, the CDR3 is TGTGCCACCAGTGACAAGGGACAGGGGGTGAATCAGCCCCAGCATTTT.

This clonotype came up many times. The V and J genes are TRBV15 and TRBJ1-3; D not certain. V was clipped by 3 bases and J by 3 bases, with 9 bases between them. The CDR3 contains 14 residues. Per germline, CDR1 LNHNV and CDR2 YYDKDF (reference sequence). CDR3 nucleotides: TGTGCCACCAGCAGGGTGGAGGGTGGAAACACCATATATTTT. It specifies CATSRVEGGNTIYF.

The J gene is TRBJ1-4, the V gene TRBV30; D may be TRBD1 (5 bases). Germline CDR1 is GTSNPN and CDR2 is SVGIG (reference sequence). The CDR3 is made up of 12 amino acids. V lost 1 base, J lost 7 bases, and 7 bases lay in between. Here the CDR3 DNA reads TGTGCCTGGAGTGAAGGGGTTGAAAAACTGTTTTTT. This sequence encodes CAWSEGVEKLFF.

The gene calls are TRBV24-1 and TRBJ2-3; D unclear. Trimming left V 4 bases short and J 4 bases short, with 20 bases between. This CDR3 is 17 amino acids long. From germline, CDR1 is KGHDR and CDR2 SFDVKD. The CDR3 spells CATSEPKGPPFSDTQYF. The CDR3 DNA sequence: TGTGCCACCAGTGAACCTAAAGGGCCACCCTTCTCAGATACGCAGTATTTT.